The 20 T cell receptor beta chains below come from one sample, sequenced in a study of T cell clonality in common variable immunodeficiency. Some clones are missing from TCRdb's copy, which holds only in-frame ones; the method was immunoSEQ multiplex PCR. The sample includes 30,000 to 45,000 clones, none of them occurring once. The sequenced sample consisted of peripheral blood mononuclear cells. The receptor set was obtained from a person aged 18 to 75 in good health.

Comment on this clone: The DNA ends 3 residues before the CDR3 does, and the rest of the CDR3 is filled in from the germline J gene. The chain has TRBV7-7 and TRBJ1-2; D is possibly TRBD1 (5 bases). The CDR3 is 14 residues long. Germline V gene sequence: CDR1 SSHAT, CDR2 FNYEAQ (reference sequence). CDR3 bases read: TGTGCCAGCAGCGTGGGACTAGCGGCCGATACC. It translates to CASSVGLAADT. The full CDR3 protein is CASSVGLAADTYTF.

This clone was detected ten times or more. The germline gene is not matched at one end of the junction; a read error may be the cause. The read halts 3 residues ahead of the CDR3 end, with the missing end drawn from the germline J gene. The chain combines TRBV7-2 with TRBJ2-4, with 7 positions matching TRBD2. The germline V gene encodes CDR1 SGHTA and CDR2 FQGNSA. There are 13 residues in the CDR3. The CDR3 bases that were read are TGTGCCAGCAGCCTTTCTGGGACTAACACT. This sequence encodes CASSLSGTNT. The full CDR3 sequence reads CASSLSGTNTQYF.

In its sample, this clone was seen many times. Read data end 3 residues before the CDR3 end; the end is taken from the germline J gene. The V call is TRBV30, the J call TRBJ1-1; a possible D gene is TRBD1 (5 bases). The CDR3 runs 13 residues. The V end was cut by 3 bases, the J end by 0 bases, with 8 bases between. CDR1 GTSNPN and CDR2 SVGIG come from the germline V gene (reference sequence). CDR3 DNA, as far as it was read: TGTGCCTGGAGGAGACAGTTGAACACTGAA. Translating gives CAWRRQLNTE. The whole CDR3 sequence reads CAWRRQLNTEAFF.

This clone was detected ten times or more. The CDR3 is cut off 3 residues early in the read; its end comes from the germline J gene. V gene TRBV14 combines with J gene TRBJ2-1, with TRBD2 as a possible D gene (5 bases). This CDR3 has 14 amino acids. The germline gives CDR1 SGHDN, CDR2 FVKESK. V was shortened by 6 bases and J by 0 bases, with 9 bases between the two germline ends. The CDR3 sequence is CASSWTGSYNEQFF. CDR3 bases read: TGTGCCAGCAGTTGGACTGGCTCCTACAATGAG. Combining the CDR3 with reference TRBV14 and TRBJ2-1 gives the whole variable domain EAGVTQFPSHSVIEKGQTVTLRCDPISGHDNLYWYRRVMGKEIKFLLHFVKESKQDESGMPNNRFLAERTGGTYSTLKVQPAELEDSGVYFCASSWTGSYNEQFFGPGTRLTVL.

This clone was picked up many times. The read terminates 3 residues ahead of where the CDR3 ends, so the germline J gene completes it. V usage is TRBV9 and J usage is TRBJ2-1, with a tentative D call TRBD2 (6 bases). The CDR3 loop spans 14 amino acids. V lost 1 base and J lost 7, with 12 bases in between. Germline V gene data show CDR1 as SGDLS and CDR2 as YYNGEE. The part of the CDR3 DNA that was read is TGTGCCAGCAGCGTAAACTTGCGGGGAAATGAG. It encodes CASSVNLRGNE. The full-length CDR3 reads as CASSVNLRGNEQFF.

This clone was recorded a few times. The CDR3 end is not reached by the read, which stops 3 residues before it; the germline J gene fills it in. V and J are TRBV7-8 and TRBJ2-7; possible D gene TRBD1, 6 bases. Germline CDR1 reads SGHVS; CDR2 reads FQNEAQ. Trimming left V 4 bases short and J 6 bases short, with 10 bases between. The CDR3 consists of 12 residues. The CDR3 bases that were read are TGTGCCAGCAGCTCCCCAGGGGCCGAG. It specifies CASSSPGAE. The whole CDR3 reads CASSSPGAEQYF.

This clone was seen at least ten times. The read gets to within 3 residues of the CDR3 end, and the germline J gene fills in the rest. The V gene is TRBV19, the J gene TRBJ1-5, with 7 bases fitting TRBD1. The CDR3 contains 17 residues. V lost 6 bases to trimming and J lost 2 bases; unmatched junction nucleotides: 13. The germline gives CDR1 LNHDA, CDR2 SQIVND (reference sequence). CDR3 DNA, as far as it was read: TGTGCCAGTAGCAAGACCACAGACAGGGTTCGCAATCAGCCC. Amino acids: CASSKTTDRVRNQP. The entire CDR3 sequence reads CASSKTTDRVRNQPQHF.

This clone occurred many times. The read stops 3 residues short of the end of the CDR3; the missing end is completed from the germline J gene. V usage is TRBV20-1 and J usage is TRBJ2-1; weak D call: TRBD1 (6 bases). Per the germline V gene, CDR1 is DFQATT and CDR2 is SNEGSKA (reference sequence). This CDR3 contains 14 residues. The V end lost 7 bases, the J end lost 5 bases, and 18 bases lay between the germline ends. The part of the CDR3 DNA that was read is TGCAGTGGTCAGGGGCGAGGGACCGACAATGAG. As protein: CSGQGRGTDNE. The full-length CDR3 reads as CSGQGRGTDNEQFF.

At least ten counts were recorded for this clone. Read coverage stops 3 residues before the CDR3 terminus; the germline J gene supplies the remainder. V usage is TRBV5-1 and J usage is TRBJ2-7, with TRBD1 as a possible D gene (5 bases). The germline V gene has CDR1 SGHRS and CDR2 YFSETQ. This CDR3 is 14 amino acids long. V shed 4 bases and J shed 1 base, with 12 bases lying between them. CDR3 loop: CASSATVTSYEQYF. The CDR3 DNA, read in part, is TGCGCCAGCAGCGCGACAGTCACGTCCTACGAG.

This clone was seen ten or more times. Here the CDR3 reads CANTRGANTGELFF. The covered CDR3 bases are TGTGCCAACACCAGGGGCGCGAACACCGGGGAG. The chain has TRBV7-2 and TRBJ2-2, with a tentative D call TRBD1 (6 bases). The read gets to within 3 residues of the CDR3 end, and the germline J gene fills in the rest. CDR1 and CDR2 from the germline V gene are SGHTA and FQGNSA. This CDR3 spans 14 amino acids. V was clipped by 10 bases and J by 0 bases, with 12 bases between them.

This clone was counted ten times or more. Read data end 3 residues before the CDR3 end; the end is taken from the germline J gene. The chain recombines TRBV7-9 with TRBJ2-7, with 9 bases matching TRBD1. This CDR3 is built from 14 residues. Germline V gene sequence: CDR1 SEHNR, CDR2 FQNEAQ (reference sequence). The V and J ends lost 1 base and 6 bases, in that order; junction bases with no gene match: 4. CDR3 bases read: TGTGCCAGCAGCTTAGACAGGGGGCGCGGCGAG. Its protein product is CASSLDRGRGE. The complete CDR3 protein is CASSLDRGRGEQYF.

Comment on this clone: The observed sequence ends 3 residues before the CDR3 terminus, with the missing tail filled in from the germline J gene. V gene TRBV2 combines with J gene TRBJ2-2; tentatively, D is TRBD1 (6 bases). Germline V gene data show CDR1 as SNHLY and CDR2 as FYNNEI. The CDR3 extends over 16 amino acids. The CDR3 is CASSESGATSWGKLFF. The part of the CDR3 DNA that was read is TGTGCCAGCAGTGAATCAGGGGCCACGTCATGGGGAAAG.

This clone rates as medium-sized (0.01 to 0.1%). The CDR3 end lies 3 residues beyond the end of the read and is filled in from the germline J gene. This chain joins TRBV20-1 and TRBJ2-2; D may be TRBD1 (5 bases). Germline CDR1 reads DFQATT; CDR2 reads SNEGSKA (reference sequence). The V and J ends lost 6 bases and 3 bases respectively, with 14 bases between them. CDR3 length: 14 residues. CDR3 in amino acids: CSAGSQDHTGELFF. The CDR3 bases that were read are TGCAGTGCAGGATCACAGGACCACACCGGGGAG.

The sample holds many counts of this clone. The part of the CDR3 DNA that was read is TGTGCCTGGAGTATAGGACAGGGGTTAGATACG. It yields the protein CAWSIGQGLDT. The whole CDR3 sequence is CAWSIGQGLDTQYF. The V call is TRBV30, the J call TRBJ2-3, with 9 bases matching TRBD1. The missing CDR3 end, 3 residues past where the read stops, is filled in from the germline J gene. The CDR3 extends over 14 amino acids. The ends lost 2 bases at V and 5 bases at J; junction bases unmatched: 5. The V gene's germline CDR1 is GTSNPN and CDR2 SVGIG (reference sequence). Based on the CDR3 plus reference TRBV30 and TRBJ2-3, the full variable domain is SQTIHQWPATLVQPVGSPLSLECTVEGTSNPNLYWYRQAAGRGLQLLFYSVGIGQISSEVPQNLSASRPQDRQFILSSKKLLLSDSGFYLCAWSIGQGLDTQYFGPGTRLTVL.

This clone occurred many times. With the read ending 3 residues before the CDR3 end, the germline J gene is used to fill in that end. The genes are TRBV5-1 and TRBJ2-7; no clear D. The CDR3 extends over 14 amino acids. V was cut by 4 bases and J by 1 base, with 12 bases left in between. Germline V gives CDR1 SGHRS, CDR2 YFSETQ. Incomplete CDR3 DNA: TGCGCCAGCAGCCCGGTCGGTTCTTCCTACGAG. This translates into CASSPVGSSYE. The complete CDR3 sequence is CASSPVGSSYEQYF.

In this sample, this clone turned up many times. The sequenced fragment ends 3 residues before the CDR3 boundary, so the rest is inferred from the germline J gene. This chain connects TRBV30 to TRBJ1-5; tentative D call: TRBD1 (5 bases). The germline CDR1 and CDR2 sequences are GTSNPN and SVGIG (reference sequence). The CDR3 length is 14 residues. With 0 bases removed from V and 9 bases from J, the gap between germline ends came to 15 bases. CDR3 DNA (partial): TGTGCCTGGAGTGTACCAGAAGGGGATCGGCCC. Residues: CAWSVPEGDRP. The whole CDR3 protein reads CAWSVPEGDRPQHF.

This clone was counted many times. The sequenced fragment ends 3 residues before the CDR3 boundary, so the rest is inferred from the germline J gene. The chain couples TRBV7-6 to TRBJ1-1; a weak D match, TRBD1 (6 bases). CDR1 and CDR2 from the germline V gene are SGHVS and FNYEAQ. Trimming took 3 bases from V and 4 from J, leaving 15 bases between them. The CDR3 has 15 residues. The CDR3 region is CASSLETQGLTEAFF. The DNA read from the CDR3 is TGTGCCAGCAGCTTGGAAACCCAGGGGCTCACTGAA.

This clone was detected a few times. Read sequence stops 3 residues before the CDR3 end, and the germline J gene provides the missing end. The genes are TRBV7-9 and TRBJ1-1; D ambiguous. This CDR3 spans 13 amino acids. Trimming removed 0 bases at V and 5 bases at J, with 7 bases between. Germline V gene lookup returns CDR1 SEHNR and CDR2 FQNEAQ (reference sequence). The CDR3 reads CASSLAEVTEAFF. The covered CDR3 bases are TGTGCCAGCAGCTTAGCAGAGGTGACTGAA.

This clone was counted many times. The CDR3 end falls 3 residues outside the read, so it is completed with the germline J gene. The chain links TRBV20-1 to TRBJ2-1, with 7 bases matching TRBD2. CDR3 length: 15 amino acids. The junction had 6 bases not matched to a gene; V was cut back by 0 bases and J by 4 bases. From germline, CDR1 is DFQATT and CDR2 SNEGSKA (reference sequence). The chain's CDR3 is CSARDVQRGYNEQFF. The DNA read from the CDR3 is TGCAGTGCTAGAGATGTCCAGCGGGGTTACAATGAG.

This clone was seen at least ten times. Read coverage stops 3 residues before the CDR3 terminus; the germline J gene supplies the remainder. The chain combines TRBV6-1 with TRBJ1-5; D unclear. The CDR3 covers 11 residues. V shed 3 bases and J shed 7 bases, with 4 bases lying between them. Germline CDR1 is MNHNS and CDR2 is SASEGT. The sequenced part of the CDR3 DNA is TGTGCCAGCAGTGATATACAGCCC. Protein product: CASSDIQP. The CDR3 in its entirety is CASSDIQPQHF.